This TCR beta chain was observed in a study of shared clonotypes between healthy human individuals. Generated by immunoSEQ multiplex PCR, the TCRdb table keeps only in-frame clones and is missing some. The sample holds around 1.9 million clones, about 93% seen once. CD45RO-negative cells were positively selected for CCR7, leaving out terminally differentiated effector memory CD45RA+ cells. Remarks on this clone: Relative to the germline gene, one junction end is altered; a read error may explain this.

Germline CDR1 and CDR2: MNHEY and SVGAGI. This CDR3 is 15 amino acids long. Sequencing input: naive CD8+ T cells from PBMCs. V is TRBV6-5 and J is TRBJ1-2; possible D gene TRBD1, 6 bases. The sequence was collected from a man aged 18 to 35 in good health. Some clones in this sample may be carry-over from other donors' samples. The CDR3 sequence is CASSYSIGQPYVYTF. The DNA of the CDR3 is TGTGCCAGCAGTTACTCGATTGGACAGCCTTATGTCTACACCTTC.